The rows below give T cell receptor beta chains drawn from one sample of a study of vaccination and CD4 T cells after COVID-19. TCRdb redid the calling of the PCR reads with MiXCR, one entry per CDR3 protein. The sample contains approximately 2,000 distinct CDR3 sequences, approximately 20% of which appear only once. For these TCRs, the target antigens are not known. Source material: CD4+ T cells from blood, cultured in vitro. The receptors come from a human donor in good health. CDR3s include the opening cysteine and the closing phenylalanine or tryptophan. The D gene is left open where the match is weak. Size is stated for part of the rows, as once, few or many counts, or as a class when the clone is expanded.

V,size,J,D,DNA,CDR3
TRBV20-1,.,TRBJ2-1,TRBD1,TGCAGTGCTAGAGCGGACAGGGGGCTTAAAAACTACAATGAGCAGTTCTTC,CSARADRGLKNYNEQFF
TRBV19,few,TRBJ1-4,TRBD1,TGTGCCAGTAGCCCAGGGGGGCCGGCTAATGAAAAACTGTTTTTT,CASSPGGPANEKLFF
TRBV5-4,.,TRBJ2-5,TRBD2,TGTGCCAGCAGCCCGGGACTAGCGGGGTCCGGGGCCCAGTACTTC,CASSPGLAGSGAQYF
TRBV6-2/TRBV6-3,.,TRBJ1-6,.,TGTGCCAGCAGTAGGGGACCTTCACCCCTCCACTTT,CASSRGPSPLHF
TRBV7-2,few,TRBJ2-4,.,TGTGCCAGCAGCTTAGATCACCGGGCCATTCAGTACTTC,CASSLDHRAIQYF
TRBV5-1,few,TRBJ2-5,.,TGCGCCAGCAGATCACAGGGTGGGGATGAGACCCAGTACTTC,CASRSQGGDETQYF
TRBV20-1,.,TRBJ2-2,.,TGCAGTGCTAGAGTTAGGCAGAATGAGAACACCGGGGAGCTGTTTTTT,CSARVRQNENTGELFF
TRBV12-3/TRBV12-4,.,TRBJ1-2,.,TGTGCCAGCAGTACTGGTTCCGCCAGGGATGGCTACACCTTC,CASSTGSARDGYTF
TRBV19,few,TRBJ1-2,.,TGTGCCAGTAGTCGGGGAGTCAACTATGGCTACACCTTC,CASSRGVNYGYTF
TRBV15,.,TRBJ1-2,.,TGTGCCACCAGCAGAGAGGGGGGGGGTCGAGGCTACACCTTC,CATSREGGGRGYTF